The clone carrying this T cell receptor beta chain was seen more than once but under ten times. The data derive from a study of blood T cell repertoires in COVID-19. Study-wide background: COVID-19 samples collected from the United States, Italy and Spain covered acute and convalescent phases.

Germline CDR1 reads SGHNT; CDR2 reads YENEEA. V gave up 6 bases and J gave up 6 bases; unmatched junction bases: 9. The CDR3 runs to 15 residues. Libraries were prepared by immunoSEQ multiplex PCR; TCRdb keeps only in-frame clonotypes and omits some of them. The table records about 300,000 clones, around nine tenths of them present only once. Cohort 3 donors were reported recovered after two negative PCRs, clearance, or symptom resolution. Sequenced: PBMCs or T cells enriched from blood (not recorded which). The rearrangement uses TRBV11-3 and TRBJ2-1; 9 bases fit TRBD1. This receptor was identified in a man aged 55 to 70 who had recovered from COVID-19. The CDR3 DNA is TGTGCCAGCAGTTCTACAGGGGGCTATCGCAATGAGCAGTTCTTC. Residues: CASSSTGGYRNEQFF. Drawing the rest from reference TRBV11-3 and TRBJ2-1, the complete variable domain is EAGVVQSPRYKIIEKKQPVAFWCNPISGHNTLYWYLQNLGQGPELLIRYENEEAVDDSQLPKDRFSAERLKGVDSTLKIQPAELGDSAVYLCASSSTGGYRNEQFFGPGTRLTVL.